A single sample gave rise to the 18 T cell receptor beta chains below, sequenced in a study of T cells in Graves' hyperthyroidism and ophthalmopathy. RNA transcripts served as the template for amplifying TCR beta CDR3 regions. HTBI primers were the set used in a first-round RT-PCR of the TCR CDR3. One entry per CDR3 protein, called by TCRdb with MiXCR from the multiplex PCR reads. The sample lists 37,000 or so distinct CDR3 sequences; about 50% were seen once. The source material was blood. The receptors stem from a man aged 35 to 55 with Graves' ophthalmopathy.

Comments on this clonotype: A read error may explain this, as a much larger clone is one base away. Because it lacks the conserved phenylalanine or tryptophan at the end, this CDR3 is likely a read error. V is TRBV6-2 or TRBV6-3 and J is TRBJ2-2; 8 nucleotides match TRBD2. Germline CDR1 MNHEY, CDR2 SVGEGT. The CDR3 spans 14 residues. The V gene end was trimmed by 7 bases and the J gene end by 7 bases; junction bases not matched to a gene: 8. Written as DNA, the CDR3 is TGTGCCAGCACCATCGGGGGGGCAATCGGGGAGCTGTTTCTT. It specifies CASTIGGAIGELFL.

In this sample, this clonotype turned up once. The J gene is TRBJ2-7, the V gene TRBV12-3 or TRBV12-4; 10 bases line up with TRBD2. This CDR3 contains 13 residues. V lost 10 bases and J lost 5; bases outside the gene matches: 8. CDR3 sequence (DNA): TGTGCCACCAGACATAGCGGGGGGCACGAGCAGTACTTC. This sequence encodes CATRHSGGHEQYF.

As regards this clonotype: The junction departs from germline at one end; a sequencing error may be responsible. The genes are TRBV20-1 and TRBJ2-3; 8 positions match TRBD2. CDR1 and CDR2 from the germline V gene are DFQATT and SNEGSKA (reference sequence). CDR3 length: 16 residues. CDR3 bases: TGCAGTGCTAGAGAGTTCGGGAGGGAACACACAGTTACGCAGTATTTT. Its translation: CSAREFGREHTVTQYF.

This clonotype was detected many times. J is TRBJ1-5 and V is TRBV5-1; 9 nucleotides align to TRBD1. The CDR3 sequence is 15 residues long. V gave up 4 bases and J gave up 1 base; unmatched junction bases: 3. Germline CDR1 SGHRS, CDR2 YFSETQ. CDR3 nucleotides: TGCGCCAGCAGCACCGGGACAGGGAGCAATCAGCCCCAGCATTTT. It specifies CASSTGTGSNQPQHF.

The chain employs TRBV7-6 and TRBJ2-7, with 8 bases lining up with TRBD1. Germline V gives CDR1 SGHVS, CDR2 FNYEAQ. The V segment lost 7 bases and the J segment 5 bases; nucleotides outside the gene matches: 7. CDR3 size: 13 residues. Here the CDR3 reads CASTQDRDHEQYF. CDR3 bases: TGTGCCAGCACACAGGACAGGGACCACGAGCAGTACTTC.

This clonotype was detected many times. V and J are TRBV6-1 and TRBJ2-2, with no clear D. Germline assignment: CDR1 MNHNS and CDR2 SASEGT. CDR3 length equals 14 residues. V was shortened by 2 bases and J by 3 bases, with 7 bases between the two germline ends. CDR3 DNA: TGTGCCAGCAGTGAAATAACGGACACCGGGGAGCTGTTTTTT. This encodes CASSEITDTGELFF.

This clonotype was recorded at least ten times. The chain couples TRBV6-5 to TRBJ1-1; D ambiguous. Trimming left V 5 bases short and J 5 bases short, with 12 bases between. Looked up from germline, CDR1 is MNHEY and CDR2 is SVGAGI. The CDR3 extends over 13 amino acids. CDR3 protein: CASSNPPGTEAFF. The CDR3 DNA is TGTGCCAGCAGTAACCCCCCGGGAACTGAAGCTTTCTTT.

The gene calls are TRBV24-1 and TRBJ2-3, with D perhaps given as TRBD1 or TRBD2 (5 bases each). Trimming shortened V by 2 bases and J by 4 bases, and 12 bases separated the two germline ends. Germline CDR1 reads KGHDR; CDR2 reads SFDVKD. The CDR3 covers 15 residues. DNA for the CDR3: TGTGCCACCAGTGATTCAGGGACCCAGGCAGATACGCAGTATTTT. As protein: CATSDSGTQADTQYF.

DNA for the CDR3: TGTGCCAGCAGGCCGGGACAGGGAGTATTAAATGAAAAACTGTTTTTT. Residues: CASRPGQGVLNEKLFF. J is TRBJ1-4 and V is TRBV2, with TRBD1 matching 9 bases. The ends lost 6 bases at V and 5 bases at J; junction bases unmatched: 10. This CDR3 is 16 amino acids long. CDR1 is SNHLY and CDR2 is FYNNEI in the germline V gene.

Only one count was recorded for this clonotype. The chain has TRBV7-2 and TRBJ2-7; 14 bases fit TRBD2. Germline CDR1 reads SGHTA; CDR2 reads FQGNSA. This CDR3 is 18 amino acids long. J lost 3 bases, V lost 4 bases, and 11 bases had no gene match. This CDR3 reads CASSWLSTSGGAGYEQYF. In nucleotides, the CDR3 is TGTGCCAGCAGCTGGTTATCGACTAGCGGGGGGGCCGGCTACGAGCAGTACTTC.

The sample holds many counts of this clonotype. This chain connects TRBV11-2 to TRBJ2-6, with D possibly being TRBD2 (7 bases). Trimming shortened V by 4 bases and J by 4 bases, and 20 bases separated the two germline ends. The CDR3 covers 18 residues. The germline CDR1 and CDR2 sequences are SGHAT and FQNNGV. This chain's CDR3 is CASSSPPGGRSGANVLTF. The CDR3 nucleotides are TGTGCCAGCAGCTCACCTCCCGGGGGGCGGTCCGGGGCCAACGTCCTGACTTTC. Looking up the rest from reference TRBV11-2 and TRBJ2-6 gives the full variable domain: EAGVAQSPRYKIIEKRQSVAFWCNPISGHATLYWYQQILGQGPKLLIQFQNNGVVDDSQLPKDRFSAERLKGVDSTLKIQPAKLEDSAVYLCASSSPPGGRSGANVLTFGAGSRLTVL.

The V and J genes are TRBV7-8 and TRBJ2-1, with no clear D. Trimming shortened V by 9 bases and J by 10 bases, and 16 bases separated the two germline ends. The CDR3 has 12 amino acids. Germline V CDR1 and CDR2: SGHVS, FQNEAQ. This chain's CDR3 is CASVSRGGEQFF. The CDR3 DNA follows: TGTGCCAGTGTCAGCAGAGGTGGGGAGCAGTTCTTC.

This clonotype was recorded many times. The J gene is TRBJ1-4, the V gene TRBV5-6; D is unresolved. Germline CDR1 reads SGHDT; CDR2 reads YYEEEE. There are 13 residues in the CDR3. The V end was cut by 4 bases, the J end by 5 bases, with 9 bases between. CDR3 coding DNA: TGTGCCAGCAGCCCCGGCCGAAATGAAAAACTGTTTTTT. This gives the protein CASSPGRNEKLFF. The complete variable domain, with remaining parts taken from reference TRBV5-6 and TRBJ1-4, reads DAGVTQSPTHLIKTRGQQVTLRCSPKSGHDTVSWYQQALGQGPQFIFQYYEEEERQRGNFPDRFSGHQFPNYSSELNVNALLLGDSALYLCASSPGRNEKLFFGSGTQLSVL.

About this clonotype itself: Likely a read error: the CDR3 ends without its conserved phenylalanine or tryptophan. This chain uses TRBV10-3 with TRBJ1-3; no firm D call. Between the trimmed V and J ends, which lost 4 bases and 7 bases, there was a span of 8 bases. The CDR3 has 12 residues. Germline CDR1 ENHRY, CDR2 SYGVKD. CDR3 coding DNA: TGTGCCATCAGTGCCTGGAGTAACACCATATATGTT. Its protein is CAISAWSNTIYV.

This clonotype is medium-sized by share. The chain links TRBV15 to TRBJ1-6; no clear D. Germline V gene lookup returns CDR1 LNHNV and CDR2 YYDKDF (reference sequence). Between the trimmed V and J ends, which lost 0 bases and 10 bases, there was a span of 19 bases. CDR3 length: 17 residues. The CDR3 protein is CATSREGPGRTRSPLHF. For the CDR3, the DNA is TGTGCCACCAGCAGAGAGGGTCCAGGACGGACTAGATCACCCCTCCACTTT.

This clonotype was recorded at least ten times. J is TRBJ2-1 and V is TRBV11-2, with 11 bases identical to TRBD2. Germline V gene sequence: CDR1 SGHAT, CDR2 FQNNGV. Trimming cost V 1 base and J 7 bases; bases outside gene matches: 6. The length of the CDR3 is 16 residues. The CDR3 DNA sequence: TGTGCCAGCAGCTTAGTTCTAGCGGGAGGTGGGAATGAGCAGTTCTTC. Its protein product is CASSLVLAGGGNEQFF.

This clonotype was detected many times. The V call is TRBV19, the J call TRBJ2-1; 7 nucleotides line up with TRBD2. Unmatched junction bases numbered 1, after V lost 2 bases and J lost 0 bases. Germline values: CDR1 LNHDA, CDR2 SQIVND (reference sequence). The CDR3 has 15 amino acids. CDR3 bases: TGTGCCAGTAGTATAAGCGGGGCCTCCTACAATGAGCAGTTCTTC. Protein product: CASSISGASYNEQFF.

This clonotype was counted at least ten times. CDR3 region: CASSLNSFRTGGGETQYF. The CDR3 region has the DNA TGTGCCAGCAGTCTTAACTCCTTTCGAACCGGGGGGGGCGAGACCCAGTACTTC. This chain links TRBV11-2 with TRBJ2-5, with 8 bases that match TRBD2. The germline CDR1 and CDR2 sequences are SGHAT and FQNNGV. V lost 6 bases and J lost 5; bases outside the gene matches: 20. The CDR3 extends over 18 amino acids. Full variable domain (remainder filled in from reference TRBV11-2 and TRBJ2-5): EAGVAQSPRYKIIEKRQSVAFWCNPISGHATLYWYQQILGQGPKLLIQFQNNGVVDDSQLPKDRFSAERLKGVDSTLKIQPAKLEDSAVYLCASSLNSFRTGGGETQYFGPGTRLLVL.